This T cell receptor beta chain was recovered during a study of shared clonotypes between healthy human individuals. Selected positively for CCR7 and CD45RO-negative, naive CD8 cells excluded terminally differentiated effector memory CD45RA+ cells. Genomic DNA (from each subset) was split evenly across several immunoSEQ plates. Some clones are missing from TCRdb's copy, which holds only in-frame ones; the method was immunoSEQ multiplex PCR. The sample holds under 600,000 clones, roughly 98% seen once. CDR3 size: 14 residues. Per germline, CDR1 MNHEY and CDR2 SMNVEV (reference sequence). Trimming stripped 1 base from V and 0 bases from J, with 6 bases between.

The gene calls are TRBV27 and TRBJ2-5; D unresolved. The clonotype was recovered from a man between 25 and 39 years old in good health. The sequencing input was naive CD8+ T cells sorted from blood. The CDR3 sequence is CASSLLDHQETQYF. DNA of the CDR3: TGTGCCAGCAGTTTATTGGACCACCAAGAGACCCAGTACTTC.